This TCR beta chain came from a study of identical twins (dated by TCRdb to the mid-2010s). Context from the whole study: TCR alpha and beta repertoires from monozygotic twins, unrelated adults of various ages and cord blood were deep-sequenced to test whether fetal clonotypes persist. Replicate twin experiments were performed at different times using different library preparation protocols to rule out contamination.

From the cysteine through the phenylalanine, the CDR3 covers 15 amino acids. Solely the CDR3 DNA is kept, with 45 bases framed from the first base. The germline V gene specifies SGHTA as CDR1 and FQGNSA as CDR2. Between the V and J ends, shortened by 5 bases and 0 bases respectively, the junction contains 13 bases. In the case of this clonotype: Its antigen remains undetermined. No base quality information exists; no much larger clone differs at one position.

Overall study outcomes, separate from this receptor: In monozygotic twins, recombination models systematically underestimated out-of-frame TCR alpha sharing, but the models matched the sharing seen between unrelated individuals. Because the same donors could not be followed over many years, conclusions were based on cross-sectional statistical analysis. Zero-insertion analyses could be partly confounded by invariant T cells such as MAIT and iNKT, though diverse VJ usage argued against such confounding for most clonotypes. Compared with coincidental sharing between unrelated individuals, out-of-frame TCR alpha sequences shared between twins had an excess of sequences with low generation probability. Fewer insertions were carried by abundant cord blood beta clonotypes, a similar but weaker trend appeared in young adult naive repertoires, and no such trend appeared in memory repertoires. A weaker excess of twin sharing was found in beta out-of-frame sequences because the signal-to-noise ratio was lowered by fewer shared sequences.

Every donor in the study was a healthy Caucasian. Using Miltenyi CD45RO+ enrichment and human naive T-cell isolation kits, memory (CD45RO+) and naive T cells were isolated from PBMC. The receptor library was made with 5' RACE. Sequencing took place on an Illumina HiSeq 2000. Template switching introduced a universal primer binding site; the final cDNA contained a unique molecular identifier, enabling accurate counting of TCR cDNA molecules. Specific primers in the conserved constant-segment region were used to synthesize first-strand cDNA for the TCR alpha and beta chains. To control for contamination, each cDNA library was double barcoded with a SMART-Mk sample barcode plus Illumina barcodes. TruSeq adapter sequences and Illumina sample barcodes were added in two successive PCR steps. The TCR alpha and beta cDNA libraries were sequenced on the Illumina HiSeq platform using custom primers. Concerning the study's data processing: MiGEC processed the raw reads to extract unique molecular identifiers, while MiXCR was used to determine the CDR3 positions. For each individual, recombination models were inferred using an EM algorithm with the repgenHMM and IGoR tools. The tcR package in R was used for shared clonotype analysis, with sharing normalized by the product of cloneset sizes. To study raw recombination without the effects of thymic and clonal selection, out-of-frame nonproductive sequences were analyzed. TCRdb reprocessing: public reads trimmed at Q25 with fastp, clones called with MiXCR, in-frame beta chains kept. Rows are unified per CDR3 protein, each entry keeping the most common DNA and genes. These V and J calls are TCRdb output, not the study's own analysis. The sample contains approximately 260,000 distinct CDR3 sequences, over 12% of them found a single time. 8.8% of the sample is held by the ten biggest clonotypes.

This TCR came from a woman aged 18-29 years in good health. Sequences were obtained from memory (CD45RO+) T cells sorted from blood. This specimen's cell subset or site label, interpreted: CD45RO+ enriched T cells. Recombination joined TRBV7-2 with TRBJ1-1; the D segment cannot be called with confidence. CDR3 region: CASSTYTLVNTEAFF. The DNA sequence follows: TGTGCCAGCAGCACCTATACACTTGTGAACACTGAAGCTTTCTTT.